One T cell receptor (beta chain) is described in this entry. Libraries were prepared by immunoSEQ multiplex PCR; TCRdb keeps only in-frame clonotypes and omits some of them. The table has more than 25,000 clones, approximately 66% seen once; the top ten hold 20% to 30%. The data stem from a study of PD-1 blockade in classical Hodgkin lymphoma. Brentuximab vedotin exposure varied among the patients, all of whom had relapsed after autologous stem cell transplantation. V lost 4 bases, J lost 0 bases, and 6 bases stayed unmatched. The CDR3 is 15 residues long. CDR1 is SGHKS, CDR2 YYEKEE, per germline (reference sequence).

The receptor comes from a human donor with classical Hodgkin lymphoma. The genes are TRBV5-5 and TRBJ1-1; the match to TRBD1 covers 7 bases. The sequencing used peripheral blood mononuclear cells (PBMCs), collected before the second cycle of nivolumab. The CDR3 sequence: CASSPWDSLNTEAFF. The CDR3 DNA is TGTGCCAGCAGCCCATGGGACAGCCTGAACACTGAAGCTTTCTTT.